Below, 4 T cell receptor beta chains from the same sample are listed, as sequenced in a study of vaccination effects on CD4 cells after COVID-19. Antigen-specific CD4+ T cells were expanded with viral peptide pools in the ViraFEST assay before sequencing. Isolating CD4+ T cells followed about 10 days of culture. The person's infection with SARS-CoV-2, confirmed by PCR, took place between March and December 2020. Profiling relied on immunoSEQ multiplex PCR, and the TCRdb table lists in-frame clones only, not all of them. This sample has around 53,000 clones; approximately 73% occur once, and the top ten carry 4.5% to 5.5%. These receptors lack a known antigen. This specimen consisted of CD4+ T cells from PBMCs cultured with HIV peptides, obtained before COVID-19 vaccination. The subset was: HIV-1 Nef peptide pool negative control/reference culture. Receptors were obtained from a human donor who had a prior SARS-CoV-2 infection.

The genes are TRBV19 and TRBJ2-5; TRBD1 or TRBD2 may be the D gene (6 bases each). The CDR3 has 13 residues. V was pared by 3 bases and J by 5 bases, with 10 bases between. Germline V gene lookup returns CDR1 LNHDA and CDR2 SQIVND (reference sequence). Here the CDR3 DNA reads TGTGCCAGTAGTATCCGGGGGCCGGAGACCCAGTACTTC. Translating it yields CASSIRGPETQYF.

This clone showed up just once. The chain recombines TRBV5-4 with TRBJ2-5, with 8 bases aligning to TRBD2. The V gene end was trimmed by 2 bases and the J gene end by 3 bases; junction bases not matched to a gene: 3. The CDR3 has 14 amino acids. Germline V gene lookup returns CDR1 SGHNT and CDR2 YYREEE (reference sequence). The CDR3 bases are TGTGCCAGCAGCTTTGCGGGGGGAGAAGAGACCCAGTACTTC. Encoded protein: CASSFAGGEETQYF.

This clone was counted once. CDR3 nucleotides: TGCGCCAGCAGCGGGGGGTCGCTTACCGGCGAGCAGTACTTC. Its protein product is CASSGGSLTGEQYF. This chain connects TRBV5-1 to TRBJ2-7; possibly TRBD2 for D (6 bases). From germline, CDR1 is SGHRS and CDR2 YFSETQ. V lost 4 bases and J 6 bases, leaving 17 bases between the germline ends. The CDR3 extends over 14 amino acids.

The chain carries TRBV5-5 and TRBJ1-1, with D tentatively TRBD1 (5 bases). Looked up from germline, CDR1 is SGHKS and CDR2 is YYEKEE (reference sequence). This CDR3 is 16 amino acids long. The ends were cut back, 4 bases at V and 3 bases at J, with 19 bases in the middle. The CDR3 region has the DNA TGTGCCAGCAGCCCTACCAAGACAGCCGGGCACACTGAAGCTTTCTTT. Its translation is CASSPTKTAGHTEAFF.